Listed below are T cell receptor beta chains from one sample, sequenced in a study of identical twins. TCRdb re-called the 5' RACE reads with MiXCR, one entry per CDR3 protein. The sample yields roughly 250,000 distinct CDR3 sequences, roughly an eighth seen once. The specimen sequenced was memory (CD45RO+) T cells sorted from blood. These receptors were taken from a woman aged 18-29 years in good health. The CDR3 runs from the conserved cysteine through the conserved F or W. The D gene is left open where the match is weak. Rows may omit the clone size; those that give it use once, few, many or a size class.

TRBV5-8,-,TRBJ2-2,14,-,TGTGCCAGCAGCCTCGGCAGCCTCAGCTGGGAGCTGTTTTTT,CASSLGSLSWELFF
TRBV9,-,TRBJ2-1,16,few,TGTGCCAGCACCAAAGTGGGGTCGAGCTCCTATAATGAGCAGTTCTTC,CASTKVGSSSYNEQFF
TRBV12-3/TRBV12-4,-,TRBJ1-1,14,many,TGTGCCAGCAGAGATGGACCCTTGAACACTGAAGCTTTCTTT,CASRDGPLNTEAFF
TRBV20-1,-,TRBJ2-1,13,-,TGCAGTGCTCAGCGAGGGGGAGTTAATGAGCAGTTCTTC,CSAQRGGVNEQFF
TRBV27,TRBD2,TRBJ2-3,15,many,TGTGCCAGCAGTCCGTTAGCGGGGTACACAGATACGCAGTATTTT,CASSPLAGYTDTQYF
TRBV3-1,-,TRBJ2-3,15,-,TGTGCCAGCAGCCAAGGGCAGGGGCATCTGAATACGCAGTATTTT,CASSQGQGHLNTQYF
TRBV29-1,TRBD1,TRBJ2-3,14,-,TGCAGCGTTCGATCCCAGGGGGCGACAGATACGCAGTATTTT,CSVRSQGATDTQYF
TRBV7-9,-,TRBJ1-6,13,-,TGTGCCAGCAGCTTTGGGGGTTTGTCACCCCTCCACTTT,CASSFGGLSPLHF
TRBV6-6,-,TRBJ1-1,11,few,TGTGCCAGCCATACCGTCGGTGAAGCTTTCTTT,CASHTVGEAFF
TRBV10-3,-,TRBJ2-1,13,few,TGTGCCATCCGGGACTCGGGGGCCAATGAGCAGTTCTTC,CAIRDSGANEQFF
TRBV10-3,TRBD2,TRBJ2-3,16,few,TGTGCCATTAAAAGAGGGACTAGCGGGGCCGGGGATACGCAGTATTTT,CAIKRGTSGAGDTQYF
TRBV3-1,-,TRBJ2-7,14,-,TGTGCCAGCAGCTTGACAGGAATGCCTTTAGAGCAGTACTTC,CASSLTGMPLEQYF
TRBV7-9,-,TRBJ2-7,14,few,TGTGCCAGTTCTAGCAGAACCAGTCTTAACGAGCAGTACTTC,CASSSRTSLNEQYF
TRBV9,TRBD2,TRBJ2-7,16,few,TGTGCCAGCAGCGTAGGTTCGAGACCGACTAGCGGGGAGCAGTACTTC,CASSVGSRPTSGEQYF
TRBV7-3,-,TRBJ2-5,15,-,TGTGCCAGCAGCTTATTTGGCAGGTCCGCTGAGACCCAGTACTTC,CASSLFGRSAETQYF
TRBV12-3/TRBV12-4,-,TRBJ2-1,15,-,TGTGCCAGCACCCCACGGGACCCACCAGGGAATGAGCAGTTCTTC,CASTPRDPPGNEQFF
TRBV5-6,TRBD1,TRBJ1-2,13,many,TGTGCCAGTCAGCCTAGGGGGCCCTATGGCTACACCTTC,CASQPRGPYGYTF
TRBV12-3/TRBV12-4,TRBD2,TRBJ2-1,16,-,TGTGCCAGCAGGTACCAACTAGCGGGGGCCTCTAGGGAGCAGTTCTTC,CASRYQLAGASREQFF
TRBV5-1,-,TRBJ2-1,15,few,TGCGCCAGCAGACTCGAGGCGGGGGCCCCGGGTGAGCAGTTCTTC,CASRLEAGAPGEQFF
TRBV5-1,-,TRBJ1-1,14,many,TGCGCCAGCAGCTTGGAAGTGGGGGTATCTGAAGCTTTCTTT,CASSLEVGVSEAFF
TRBV11-2,-,TRBJ1-5,15,few,TGTGCCAGCAGCCGTAGGCCCGGGATGGGTCAGCCCCAGCATTTT,CASSRRPGMGQPQHF
TRBV2,-,TRBJ1-3,13,-,TGTGCCAGCAGACTGGGGCTTGGAAACACCATATATTTT,CASRLGLGNTIYF
TRBV29-1,-,TRBJ1-1,13,few,TGCAGCCCTAGTTTAGGGAGAAACACTGAAGCTTTCTTT,CSPSLGRNTEAFF
TRBV6-4,-,TRBJ2-2,13,-,TGTGCCAGCAGTGCGGGAGACACCGGGGAGCTGTTTTTT,CASSAGDTGELFF
TRBV10-3,TRBD1,TRBJ1-1,15,-,TGTGCCATCAGGTCCCAGGGGGGAACGAACACTGAAGCTTTCTTT,CAIRSQGGTNTEAFF
TRBV9,-,TRBJ2-5,15,-,TGTGCCAGCAGCCCCCGGGTGTCTTCCGGGGAGACCCAGTACTTC,CASSPRVSSGETQYF
TRBV20-1,TRBD1,TRBJ2-2,16,-,TGCAGTGCTTCCCCCCGGGACAGGGGATACACCGGGGAGCTGTTTTTT,CSASPRDRGYTGELFF
TRBV3-1,-,TRBJ2-5,12,-,TGTGCCAGCAGTTCCAACTCGGAGACCCAGTACTTC,CASSSNSETQYF
TRBV27,TRBD2,TRBJ2-1,14,-,TGTGCCAGCAGTTCAGGACTAGCGTTGAATGAGCAGTTCTTC,CASSSGLALNEQFF
TRBV15,-,TRBJ1-2,15,few,TGTGCCACCAGCACAAGGAGTAGAGCTAACTATGGCTACACCTTC,CATSTRSRANYGYTF
TRBV20-1,TRBD2,TRBJ2-1,15,-,TGCAGTGCTCGCCAGACTAGCAGTCATTTAGATGAGCAGTTCTTC,CSARQTSSHLDEQFF
TRBV18,-,TRBJ2-7,15,few,TGTGCCAGCTCACCACAGCAGGGCACTGCCTACGAGCAGTACTTC,CASSPQQGTAYEQYF
TRBV5-1,-,TRBJ2-1,14,few,TGCGCCAGCAGCTTGGCCATGGTTTACAATGAGCAGTTCTTC,CASSLAMVYNEQFF